This T cell receptor (beta chain) was recorded in a study of T cell repertoires in cytomegalovirus infection. Findings of the study overall: Dominating the ex vivo response were HLA-C-restricted CMV-specific TCR beta clonotypes.

As concerns this clonotype: Its target is unknown.

There are 18 residues in the CDR3. Trimming removed 4 bases at V and 1 base at J, with 20 bases between. Germline V gene lookup returns CDR1 SGHVS and CDR2 FQNEAQ. TCRdb processed the reads anew with MiXCR; each CDR3 protein has one entry. This sample has about 740,000 distinct CDR3 sequences, with approximately 34% found just once. The material sequenced was PBMCs. The source is a human donor in good health (CMV status not recorded). Some clones in this sample may be carry-over from other donors' samples. The J gene is TRBJ1-5, the V gene TRBV7-8; D is possibly TRBD1 (6 bases). CDR3 DNA: TGTGCCAGCAGCTCCCGCACGGGGGCACAGGGAAGCAATCAGCCCCAGCATTTT. The encoded protein is CASSSRTGAQGSNQPQHF.